Listed below are T cell receptor beta chains from one sample, sequenced in a study of T cells in localized non-small cell lung cancer. Method: immunoSEQ multiplex PCR; TCRdb's copy keeps in-frame clones and lacks some. Among around 140,000 clones listed, around 89% were seen once. The sequences come from peripheral blood, collected before any cancer treatment. These receptors originate from a female donor aged 60 or older with stage I lung adenocarcinoma. Both conserved end residues are part of each CDR3. The D gene is left open where the match is weak. Only some rows state a clone size, as once, few, many or a class for expanded clones.

NA,NA,TRBV11-2,TRBJ2-5,18,TGTGCCAGCAGCTTAGATTGGGTCAGGGACCAGGGATTAGAGACCCAGTACTTC,CASSLDWVRDQGLETQYF
NA,NA,TRBV28,TRBJ2-2,16,TGTGCCAGCAGTTTGTTGGTACAGGTAAATCCCGGGGAGCTGTTTTTT,CASSLLVQVNPGELFF
NA,NA,TRBV6-4,TRBJ1-5,18,TGTGCCAGCAGTGACTCTGCAGACTCCGACACGACCGATCAGCCCCAGCATTTT,CASSDSADSDTTDQPQHF
NA,NA,TRBV4-1,TRBJ2-3,17,TGCGCCAGCAGCCAAGATCGACGTAGCGCTTACACAGATACGCAGTATTTT,CASSQDRRSAYTDTQYF
once,NA,TRBV7-6,TRBJ2-5,15,TGTGCCAGCAGCTTAGCACGGACAGTTCAAGAGACCCAGTACTTC,CASSLARTVQETQYF
NA,NA,TRBV2,TRBJ2-2,14,TGTGCCAGCAGTGAAGTTGCGAGCTCCGGGGAGCTGTTTTTT,CASSEVASSGELFF
NA,NA,TRBV5-1,TRBJ2-2,13,TGCGCCAGCAGCTTGGAGGGGTCCGGGGAGCTGTTTTTT,CASSLEGSGELFF
NA,NA,TRBV10-1,TRBJ2-1,16,TGCGCCAGCAGTGAGGGAGCTCGGGGGGCGTTGGATGAGCAGTTCTTC,CASSEGARGALDEQFF
NA,TRBD1,TRBV10-1,TRBJ2-4,16,TGCGCCAGCAGTGAGTCTGGGGGGACAGGGGGAAACATTCAGTACTTC,CASSESGGTGGNIQYF
NA,NA,TRBV5-3,TRBJ1-1,14,TGTGCCAGAAGCTTGTTAGGGCAAAACACTGAAGCTTTCTTT,CARSLLGQNTEAFF
NA,TRBD2,TRBV7-3,TRBJ2-1,17,TGTGCCAGCAGCTCGGGACTAGCGGGAACCTCCTACAATGAGCAGTTCTTC,CASSSGLAGTSYNEQFF
NA,NA,TRBV5-6,TRBJ2-5,15,TGTGCCAGCAGCCGCACCGCCCCGACGGTACCAACCCAGTACTTC,CASSRTAPTVPTQYF
NA,NA,TRBV10-1,TRBJ2-5,16,TGCGCCAGCAGTGAGTCGCAGTTAGGTGGAGGAGAGACCCAGTACTTC,CASSESQLGGGETQYF
NA,TRBD1,TRBV28,TRBJ2-7,17,TGTGCCAGCAGTTCACTCCCCCCCGGGACAGAACATTACGAGCAGTACTTC,CASSSLPPGTEHYEQYF
NA,NA,TRBV9,TRBJ2-3,13,TGTGCCAGCAGGGCTGGGGGCACAGATACGCAGTATTTT,CASRAGGTDTQYF
NA,NA,TRBV28,TRBJ2-1,17,TGTGCCAGCAGGCACAGGGCCTCGGGAAGCCGGGGCAATGAGCAGTTCTTC,CASRHRASGSRGNEQFF
NA,TRBD2,TRBV5-1,TRBJ2-1,15,TGCGCCAGCAGCGGTCTGACTAGCGGGAGGATTGAGCAGTTCTTC,CASSGLTSGRIEQFF
NA,NA,TRBV5-1,TRBJ2-5,15,TGCGCCAGCAGCCCCCCCGGACGGACCCAAGAGACCCAGTACTTC,CASSPPGRTQETQYF
NA,TRBD1,TRBV6-1,TRBJ1-1,14,TGTGCCAGCAGCAGATACAAGGGGGCCGCTGAAGCTTTCTTT,CASSRYKGAAEAFF
NA,NA,TRBV7-9,TRBJ2-7,15,TGTGCCAGCAGCTTAGGGTGGGAGGACACCTACGAGCAGTACTTC,CASSLGWEDTYEQYF
NA,NA,TRBV30,TRBJ2-7,10,TGTGCCGGGGGCGGTTACGAGCAGTACTTC,CAGGGYEQYF
NA,TRBD1,TRBV28,TRBJ2-3,18,TGTGCCAGCAGTCTATATACCCCGCAGGGGGCTAACACAGATACGCAGTATTTT,CASSLYTPQGANTDTQYF
NA,TRBD1,TRBV19,TRBJ2-3,14,TGTGCCAGTAGTACCGGACAGGGGTGGGATACGCAGTATTTT,CASSTGQGWDTQYF
NA,NA,TRBV6-6,TRBJ2-2,14,TGTGCCAGCAGTAGATCTTGGTCACCCGGGGAGCTGTTTTTT,CASSRSWSPGELFF
NA,TRBD2,TRBV7-2,TRBJ2-7,13,TGTGCCAGCAGCGCACGGACTAGCGGGATGGCGTACTTC,CASSARTSGMAYF
NA,NA,TRBV4-2,TRBJ2-3,18,TGTGCCAGCAGCCAAGAAAATAGGGGGGGAGGCCTTTTTGATACGCAGTATTTT,CASSQENRGGGLFDTQYF
NA,NA,TRBV10-1,TRBJ1-2,13,TGCGCCAGCAGTGCCGATAATTGGGGAGGCTACACCTTC,CASSADNWGGYTF
NA,TRBD1,TRBV5-6,TRBJ2-1,12,TGTGCCAGCAACAGGGGGACCAATGAGCAGTTCTTC,CASNRGTNEQFF
NA,NA,TRBV2,TRBJ1-4,19,TGTGCCAGCAGTATTACAGGGCCGCAATCCTCTGCAACTAATGAAAAACTGTTTTTT,CASSITGPQSSATNEKLFF
few,NA,TRBV14,TRBJ2-1,15,TGTGCCAGCAGCCAAATCATGTCTAGCACAGGCGAGCAGTTCTTC,CASSQIMSSTGEQFF
NA,NA,TRBV5-8,TRBJ2-7,12,TGTGCCAGCAGGCAGGGACCCTACGAGCAGTACTTC,CASRQGPYEQYF
NA,TRBD1,TRBV19,TRBJ2-3,15,TGTGCCAGTAACCGGGGACAGGGATTCGCAGATACGCAGTATTTT,CASNRGQGFADTQYF
NA,TRBD2,TRBV19,TRBJ2-7,15,TGTGCCAGTAGGCCCGGGACTAGCGGTTCCTACGAGCAGTACTTC,CASRPGTSGSYEQYF
NA,NA,TRBV19,TRBJ2-5,14,TGTGCCAGTAGTCCCCTGACCGAAAGGACGGCCCAGTACTTC,CASSPLTERTAQYF
NA,TRBD2,TRBV6-1,TRBJ2-2,17,TGTGCCAGCAGTGAAGAAGTTGGCGGGAGTTCAAACGGGGAGCTGTTTTTT,CASSEEVGGSSNGELFF
once,NA,TRBV5-1,TRBJ1-2,11,TGCGCCAGCAGTTTCGACAGTGGCTACACCTTC,CASSFDSGYTF
NA,NA,TRBV2,TRBJ1-4,13,TGTGCCAACAAACCCGGGGTGCGTGAAAAACTGTTTTTT,CANKPGVREKLFF
NA,NA,TRBV28,TRBJ2-1,16,TGTGCCAGCAGTTTAATCCGACGGGACACTTACAATGAGCAGTTCTTC,CASSLIRRDTYNEQFF
NA,NA,TRBV7-6,TRBJ2-7,14,TGTGCCAGCAGCTTAGCGCACTCGGGCAACGAGCAGTACTTC,CASSLAHSGNEQYF
NA,NA,TRBV5-1,TRBJ1-3,12,TGCGCCAGCAGCTTGGAGGGAGACACCATATATTTT,CASSLEGDTIYF
few,NA,TRBV5-4,TRBJ2-7,12,TGTGCCAGCAGCTTGGGGGGGTACGAGCAGTACTTC,CASSLGGYEQYF
NA,NA,TRBV6-1,TRBJ2-5,17,TGTGCCAGCAGTGAAGCCTATCGAAGAAAAAGCCAAGAGACCCAGTACTTC,CASSEAYRRKSQETQYF
NA,NA,TRBV4-1,TRBJ2-7,17,TGCGCCAGCAGCCAAGATTTTGCCGGGGGAGCCGGGAACGAGCAGTACTTC,CASSQDFAGGAGNEQYF
NA,TRBD1,TRBV30,TRBJ1-2,13,TGTGCCTGGGCGGGACAGGTGGTTTCGGGCTACACCTTC,CAWAGQVVSGYTF
NA,NA,TRBV28,TRBJ2-1,10,TGTGGGGACTTTAACAATGAGCAGTTCTTC,CGDFNNEQFF